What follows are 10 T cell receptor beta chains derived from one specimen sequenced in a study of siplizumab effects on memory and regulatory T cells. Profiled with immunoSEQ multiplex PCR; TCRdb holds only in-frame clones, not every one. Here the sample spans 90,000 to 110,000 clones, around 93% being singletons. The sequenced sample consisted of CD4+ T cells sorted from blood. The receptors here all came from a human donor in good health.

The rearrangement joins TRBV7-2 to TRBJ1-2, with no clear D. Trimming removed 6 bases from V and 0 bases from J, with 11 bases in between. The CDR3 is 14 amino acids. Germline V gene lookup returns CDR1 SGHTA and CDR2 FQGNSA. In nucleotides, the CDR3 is TGTGCCAGCAGTCGAGGGTATCCTAACTATGGCTACACCTTC. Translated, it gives CASSRGYPNYGYTF. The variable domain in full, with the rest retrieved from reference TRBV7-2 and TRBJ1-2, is GAGVSQSPSNKVTEKGKDVELRCDPISGHTALYWYRQSLGQGLEFLIYFQGNSAPDKSGLPSDRFSAERTGGSVSTLTIQRTQQEDSAVYLCASSRGYPNYGYTFGSGTRLTVV.

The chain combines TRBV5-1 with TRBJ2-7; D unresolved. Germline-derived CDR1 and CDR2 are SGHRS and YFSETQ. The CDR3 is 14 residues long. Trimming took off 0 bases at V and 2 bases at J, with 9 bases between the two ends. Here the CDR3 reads CASSLDRMAYEQYF. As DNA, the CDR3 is TGCGCCAGCAGCTTGGATCGGATGGCCTACGAGCAGTACTTC.

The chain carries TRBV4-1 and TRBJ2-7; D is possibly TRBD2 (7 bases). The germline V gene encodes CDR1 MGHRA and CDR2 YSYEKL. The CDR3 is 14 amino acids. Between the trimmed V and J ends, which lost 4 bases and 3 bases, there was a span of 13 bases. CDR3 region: CASSRRGLGYEQYF. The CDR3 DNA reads TGCGCCAGCAGCCGGCGGGGGCTAGGCTACGAGCAGTACTTC.

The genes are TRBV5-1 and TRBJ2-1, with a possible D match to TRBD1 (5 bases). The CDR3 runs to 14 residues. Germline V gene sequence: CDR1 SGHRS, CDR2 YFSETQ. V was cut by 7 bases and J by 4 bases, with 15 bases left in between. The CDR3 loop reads CASGIGQGYNEQFF. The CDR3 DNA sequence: TGCGCCAGCGGGATCGGGCAGGGTTACAATGAGCAGTTCTTC.

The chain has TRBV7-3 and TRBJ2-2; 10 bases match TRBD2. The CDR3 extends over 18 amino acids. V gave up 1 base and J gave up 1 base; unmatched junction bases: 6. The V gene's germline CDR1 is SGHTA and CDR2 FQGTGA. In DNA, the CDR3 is TGTGCCAGCAGCTTAAGGGCTAGCGGGGGACTGAACACCGGGGAGCTGTTTTTT. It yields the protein CASSLRASGGLNTGELFF.

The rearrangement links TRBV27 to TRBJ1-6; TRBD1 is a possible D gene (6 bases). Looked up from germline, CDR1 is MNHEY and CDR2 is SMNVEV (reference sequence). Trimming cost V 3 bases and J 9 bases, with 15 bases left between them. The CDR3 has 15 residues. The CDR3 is CASSFGRTDGSPLHF. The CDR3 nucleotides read TGTGCCAGCAGTTTCGGCAGGACAGATGGTTCACCCCTCCACTTT.

CDR3 bases: TGTGCCAGCAGCCAAAAAGGGGCTAGCAGCCAAGAGACCCAGTACTTC. This encodes CASSQKGASSQETQYF. V is TRBV4-2 and J is TRBJ2-5; D is possibly TRBD1 or TRBD2 (5 bases each). The CDR3 length is 16 residues. The V end was cut by 2 bases, the J end by 1 base, with 14 bases between. Germline CDR1 is LGHNA and CDR2 is YNFKEQ.

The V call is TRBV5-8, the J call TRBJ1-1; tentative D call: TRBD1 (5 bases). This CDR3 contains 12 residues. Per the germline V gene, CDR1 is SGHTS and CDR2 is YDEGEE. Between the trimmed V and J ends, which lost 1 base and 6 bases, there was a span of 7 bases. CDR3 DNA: TGTGCCAGCAGCTTGCGGGGCTCTGAAGCTTTCTTT. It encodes CASSLRGSEAFF.

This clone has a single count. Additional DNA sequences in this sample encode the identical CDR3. This chain's CDR3 is CASSRGSSTDTQYF. Written as DNA, the CDR3 is TGCGCCAGCAGTAGGGGAAGTAGCACAGATACGCAGTATTTT. The rearrangement links TRBV5-1 to TRBJ2-3; D perhaps matches TRBD1 (5 bases). The CDR3 contains 14 residues. The germline V gene has CDR1 SGHRS and CDR2 YFSETQ. The V end lost 5 bases, the J end lost 0 bases, and 10 bases lay between the germline ends.

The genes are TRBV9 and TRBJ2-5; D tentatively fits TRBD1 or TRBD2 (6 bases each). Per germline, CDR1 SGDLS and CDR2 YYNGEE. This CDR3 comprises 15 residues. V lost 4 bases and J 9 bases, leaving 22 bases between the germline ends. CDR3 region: CASSTSQGWWEAQYF. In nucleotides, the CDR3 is TGTGCCAGCAGCACCTCACAGGGTTGGTGGGAGGCCCAGTACTTC. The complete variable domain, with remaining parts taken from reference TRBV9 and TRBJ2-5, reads DSGVTQTPKHLITATGQRVTLRCSPRSGDLSVYWYQQSLDQGLQFLIQYYNGEERAKGNILERFSAQQFPDLHSELNLSSLELGDSALYFCASSTSQGWWEAQYFGPGTRLLVL.